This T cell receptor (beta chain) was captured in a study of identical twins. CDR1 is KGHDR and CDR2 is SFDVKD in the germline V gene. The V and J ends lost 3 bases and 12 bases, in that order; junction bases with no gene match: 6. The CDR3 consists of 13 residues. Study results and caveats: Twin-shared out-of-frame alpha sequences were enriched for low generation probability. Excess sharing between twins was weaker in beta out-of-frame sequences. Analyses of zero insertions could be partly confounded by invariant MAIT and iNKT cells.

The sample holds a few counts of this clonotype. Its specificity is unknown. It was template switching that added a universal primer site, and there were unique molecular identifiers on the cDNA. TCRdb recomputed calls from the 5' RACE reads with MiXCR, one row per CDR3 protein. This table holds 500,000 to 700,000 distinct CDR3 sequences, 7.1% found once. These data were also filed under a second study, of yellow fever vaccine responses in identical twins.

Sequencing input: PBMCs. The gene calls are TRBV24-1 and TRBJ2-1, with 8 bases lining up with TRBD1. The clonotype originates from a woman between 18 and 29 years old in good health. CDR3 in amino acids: CATSDPDRAAQFF. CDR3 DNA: TGTGCCACCAGTGATCCGGACAGGGCGGCGCAGTTCTTC.